This TCR beta chain was recovered during a study of regulatory T cells in long-lasting Graves disease. HTBI primers from iRepertoire and Arm-PCR of CDR3 regions yielded the TCR beta libraries. MiXCR, run by TCRdb on the multiplex PCR reads, gives a single entry per CDR3 protein. This table has hundreds of thousands of distinct CDR3 sequences, around 16% appearing once. Time point defined: newly diagnosed GD, antithyroid drugs for less than 3 months. Isolated PBMC RNA provided the starting material for the TCR library. These same records also appear under a second study, on T cells in Graves' hyperthyroidism and ophthalmopathy.

This receptor was taken from a man aged 18 to 29 with Graves disease. The material was peripheral blood mononuclear cells (PBMCs), obtained at new diagnosis, from a patient treated with antithyroid drugs.

The DNA of the CDR3 is TGCAGCGTGGGGAATATGGGGATCAGGGAGCTGTTTTTT. Its protein product is CSVGNMGIRELFF. V and J are TRBV29-1 and TRBJ2-2; D is unresolved. This CDR3 has 13 residues. V lost 6 bases, J lost 9 bases, and 17 bases lay in between. The germline CDR1 and CDR2 sequences are SQVTM and ANQGSEA.